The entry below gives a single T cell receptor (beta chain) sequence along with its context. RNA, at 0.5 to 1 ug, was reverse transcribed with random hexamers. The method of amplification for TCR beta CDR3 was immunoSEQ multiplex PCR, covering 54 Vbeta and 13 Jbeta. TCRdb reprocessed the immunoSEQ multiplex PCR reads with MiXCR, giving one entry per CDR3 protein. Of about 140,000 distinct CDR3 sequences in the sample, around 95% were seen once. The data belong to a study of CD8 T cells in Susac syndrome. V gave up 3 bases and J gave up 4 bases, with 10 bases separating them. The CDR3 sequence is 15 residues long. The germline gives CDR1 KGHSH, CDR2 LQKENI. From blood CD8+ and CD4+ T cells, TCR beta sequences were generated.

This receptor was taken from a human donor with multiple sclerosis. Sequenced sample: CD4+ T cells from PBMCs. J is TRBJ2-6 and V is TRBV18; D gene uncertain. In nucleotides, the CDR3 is TGTGCCAGCTCACCCGGAAAGGGAGGGGCCAACGTCCTGACTTTC. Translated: CASSPGKGGANVLTF. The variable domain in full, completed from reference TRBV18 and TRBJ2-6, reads NAGVMQNPRHLVRRRGQEARLRCSPMKGHSHVYWYRQLPEEGLKFMVYLQKENIIDESGMPKERFSAEFPKEGPSILRIQQVVRGDSAAYFCASSPGKGGANVLTFGAGSRLTVL.